The next 14 T cell receptor beta chains were all read from a single sample in a study of blood T cell repertoires in COVID-19. Sequencing used immunoSEQ multiplex PCR; TCRdb keeps in-frame clones, though not all of them. Of over 60,000 clones in the sample, over 85% are singletons; the top ten hold around 6%. Input material: peripheral blood. These receptors all come from a human donor in a cohort sampled during active COVID-19.

By its share, this clone is large. The V call is TRBV29-1, the J call TRBJ1-1; D is possibly TRBD1 (5 bases). The CDR3 is 13 residues long. Trimming shortened V by 4 bases and J by 4 bases, and 13 bases separated the two germline ends. The germline gives CDR1 SQVTM, CDR2 ANQGSEA. This CDR3 reads CSVGLGAGTEAFF. The CDR3 DNA reads as TGCAGCGTTGGTTTAGGGGCCGGCACTGAAGCTTTCTTT. Full variable domain (missing parts from reference TRBV29-1 and TRBJ1-1): SAVISQKPSRDICQRGTSLTIQCQVDSQVTMMFWYRQQPGQSLTLIATANQGSEATYESGFVIDKFPISRPNLTFSTLTVSNMSPEDSSIYLCSVGLGAGTEAFFGQGTRLTVV.

The rearrangement uses TRBV27 and TRBJ2-2, with 7 bases matching TRBD1. The CDR3 covers 17 residues. Germline V CDR1 and CDR2: MNHEY, SMNVEV (reference sequence). Trimming removed 5 bases from V and 7 bases from J; junction bases left unmatched: 16. The CDR3 region is CASSLYPGTEVLGELFF. DNA for the CDR3: TGTGCCAGCAGTCTTTACCCCGGGACAGAGGTTCTCGGGGAGCTGTTTTTT.

The V and J genes are TRBV11-1 and TRBJ1-1; D is unclear. V gave up 8 bases and J gave up 1 base, with 8 bases separating them. CDR1 is SGHAT, CDR2 FQDESV, per germline (reference sequence). The CDR3 sequence is 12 residues long. CDR3: CASAHGNTEAFF. In DNA, the CDR3 is TGTGCCAGCGCCCACGGGAACACTGAAGCTTTCTTT. Based on the CDR3 plus reference TRBV11-1 and TRBJ1-1, the full variable domain is EAEVAQSPRYKITEKSQAVAFWCDPISGHATLYWYRQILGQGPELLVQFQDESVVDDSQLPKDRFSAERLKGVDSTLKIQPAELGDSAMYLCASAHGNTEAFFGQGTRLTVV.

In this sample, this clone turned up once. The chain links TRBV5-6 to TRBJ2-5; TRBD1 matches at 9 bases. Trimming removed 2 bases from V and 5 bases from J; junction bases left unmatched: 4. CDR1 and CDR2 from the germline V gene are SGHDT and YYEEEE. The CDR3 is 14 amino acids. DNA of the CDR3: TGTGCCAGCAGCTTACAGGGGGCGGAGGAGACCCAGTACTTC. It codes for CASSLQGAEETQYF.

This clone was seen just once. The chain couples TRBV2 to TRBJ2-2; TRBD1 agrees at 9 bases. The length of the CDR3 is 16 residues. The ends lost 6 bases at V and 1 base at J; junction bases unmatched: 6. CDR1 and CDR2 from the germline V gene are SNHLY and FYNNEI. The CDR3 DNA is TGTGCCAGCAGCCTCGGGACAGGGAGGAACACCGGGGAGCTGTTTTTT. This sequence encodes CASSLGTGRNTGELFF.

This rearrangement joins TRBV25-1 to TRBJ1-1; D is unresolved. From germline, CDR1 is MGHDK and CDR2 SYGVNS. V was trimmed by 6 bases and J by 1 base, leaving 3 bases between them. This CDR3 is built from 11 residues. The CDR3 region has the DNA TGTGCCAGCAGCCGGAACACTGAAGCTTTCTTT. Translating it yields CASSRNTEAFF.

V gene TRBV7-2 combines with J gene TRBJ2-5; D gene uncertain. CDR1 and CDR2 from the germline V gene are SGHTA and FQGNSA. The CDR3 covers 14 residues. Trimming shortened V by 1 base and J by 4 bases, and 10 bases separated the two germline ends. The CDR3 DNA sequence: TGTGCCAGCAGCTTAGGCCTCGGTACAGAGACCCAGTACTTC. Translated: CASSLGLGTETQYF.

This sequence joins TRBV28 and TRBJ1-6, with TRBD1 identical over 8 bases. Germline CDR1 and CDR2: MDHEN and SYDVKM. This CDR3 comprises 16 residues. J lost 0 bases, V lost 5 bases, and 3 bases had no gene match. The CDR3 region is CASSPTGVSYNSPLHF. The CDR3 DNA reads TGTGCCAGCAGTCCGACAGGGGTCTCCTATAATTCACCCCTCCACTTT.

The chain carries TRBV11-2 and TRBJ2-2; the match to TRBD1 covers 7 bases. This CDR3 spans 15 amino acids. The germline V gene has CDR1 SGHAT and CDR2 FQNNGV. With 2 bases clipped from V and 4 bases from J, the junction kept 4 bases outside the gene matches. The CDR3 DNA is TGTGCCAGCAGCTTATTACCAGGGGGCACCGGGGAGCTGTTTTTT. Protein product: CASSLLPGGTGELFF.

In the case of this clone: One end of the junction fails to match germline, which may point to a read error. V is TRBV18 and J is TRBJ2-7; the D is unclear. Germline CDR1 is KGHSH and CDR2 is LQKENI. The CDR3 has 14 amino acids. Here the CDR3 reads CASSPPGPTEEQYF. Here the CDR3 DNA reads TGTGCCAGCTCCCCACCGGGCCCAACAGAAGAGCAGTACTTC. The complete variable domain, with remaining parts taken from reference TRBV18 and TRBJ2-7, reads NAGVMQNPRHLVRRRGQEARLRCSPMKGHSHVYWYRQLPEEGLKFMVYLQKENIIDESGMPKERFSAEFPKEGPSILRIQQVVRGDSAAYFCASSPPGPTEEQYFGPGTRLTVT.

The chain carries TRBV6-1 and TRBJ1-1, with TRBD1 identical over 10 bases. The germline CDR1 and CDR2 sequences are MNHNS and SASEGT. V was pared by 3 bases and J by 4 bases, with 5 bases of the junction left unmatched. CDR3 length equals 15 residues. The CDR3, as DNA: TGTGCCAGCAGTGATGGACAGGGGGACGGCACTGAAGCTTTCTTT. Translating it yields CASSDGQGDGTEAFF.

The chain carries TRBV2 and TRBJ2-5; TRBD1 matches 7 bases. The CDR3 has 13 amino acids. V was clipped by 6 bases and J by 5 bases; unmatched bases: 6. The germline V gene has CDR1 SNHLY and CDR2 FYNNEI. The CDR3 here is CASRMDRLETQYF. DNA for the CDR3: TGTGCCAGCAGAATGGACAGGCTCGAGACCCAGTACTTC. Combining the CDR3 with reference TRBV2 and TRBJ2-5 gives the whole variable domain EPEVTQTPSHQVTQMGQEVILRCVPISNHLYFYWYRQILGQKVEFLVSFYNNEISEKSEIFDDQFSVERPDGSNFTLKIRSTKLEDSAMYFCASRMDRLETQYFGPGTRLLVL.

The rearrangement links TRBV7-9 to TRBJ2-5; possible D gene TRBD2, 6 bases. The CDR3 extends over 13 amino acids. Trimming shortened V by 5 bases and J by 4 bases, and 11 bases separated the two germline ends. Germline-derived CDR1 and CDR2 are SEHNR and FQNEAQ (reference sequence). CDR3 DNA: TGTGCCAGCAGCCGGGACTTTGTAGAGACCCAGTACTTC. This sequence encodes CASSRDFVETQYF.

The chain employs TRBV24-1 and TRBJ1-2, with 7 bases identical to TRBD1. From germline, CDR1 is KGHDR and CDR2 SFDVKD. The CDR3 is 12 residues long. The junction had 5 bases not matched to a gene; V was cut back by 8 bases and J by 6 bases. CDR3 in DNA: TGTGCCACCACGGGACAGATCCATGGCTACACCTTC. It specifies CATTGQIHGYTF.